This TCR delta chain was sequenced for a study of gamma delta lymphoproliferative disorders and STAT genes. Genomic DNA from isolated PBMCs served as the sequencing template. Notes on this clone: The protein recorded in TCRdb matches a much larger clone and deviates from this DNA's translation at residue 6, suggesting a read error; the protein here is obtained by translating the DNA.

TCRdb redid the clone calls on the multiplex PCR reads with CATT. Of about 3,000 delta-chain clones listed, over 0.95% are singletons. The CDR3 runs 14 residues. Per the germline V gene, CDR1 is GEAIGNYY and CDR2 is EKD. Trimming left V 7 bases short and J 1 base short, with 15 bases between. The genes are TRDV2 and TRDJ1; D not certain. This receptor was taken from a human donor in good health. Specimen: blood. DNA for the CDR3: TGTGCCTGCTTTCCCCCTCAAGGCACCGATAAACTCATCTTT. Amino acids: CACFPPQGTDKLIF.